This T cell receptor beta chain was sequenced in a study of OX40 agonist ivuxolimab in advanced cancers. Prior autoimmune disease or systemic immunosuppression barred patients. Patients had blood sampled at baseline and again on cycle 4 day 1 and cycle 7 day 1. Profiling relied on immunoSEQ multiplex PCR, and the TCRdb table lists in-frame clones only, not all of them. The top ten hold more than 65% of the sample, which has approximately 12,000 clones, 90% seen once. Germline V gene data show CDR1 as WNHNN and CDR2 as SYGVQD (reference sequence). The CDR3 contains 11 residues. Trimming removed 3 bases from V and 2 bases from J, with 0 bases in between. This clone was picked up one time.

This specimen was CD4+ or CD8+ T cells sorted from blood, taken in a trial of the OX40 agonist ivuxolimab. The chain couples TRBV10-1 to TRBJ2-3, with D unclear. The source of this sequence is an adult with an advanced solid tumor such as melanoma, head and neck, liver or kidney cancer. The CDR3 sequence: CASSDTDTQYF. The CDR3 DNA sequence: TGCGCCAGCAGTGACACAGATACGCAGTATTTT.